Ten or more counts support the clone carrying this TCR beta chain. These data are taken from a study of T-cell memory formation after mild COVID-19. The CDR3 sequence is 14 residues long. Germline V CDR1 and CDR2: DFQATT, SNEGSKA (reference sequence). J lost 8 bases, V lost 3 bases, and 9 bases had no gene match. Each CDR3 protein gets one entry after TCRdb re-called the 5' RACE reads with MiXCR. The table lists approximately 350,000 distinct CDR3 sequences, 25% to 30% of them singletons. The chain recombines TRBV20-1 with TRBJ2-3; 9 nucleotides match TRBD2. The TCR comes from an adult woman who had mild COVID-19 (a few samples of this study predate the infection). Cell type and time point are not known. Input material: PBMCs or a T cell subset sorted from them (not recorded which). The CDR3 here is CSASIAGVVSTQYF. CDR3 sequence (DNA): TGCAGTGCTAGCATAGCGGGAGTAGTGAGTACGCAGTATTTT.